This TCR beta chain was documented in a study of T cell responses to AZD1222 COVID-19 vaccine. Findings of the study overall: Per reports, nearly half of all spike-specific TCRs target regions that are unmutated in variants. Repertoire sampling happened only post peak T cell response. CD4 TCRs associated with vaccination spanned spike, dominating at 160-218 and 743-854.

This CDR3 region has 12 residues. The V end lost 6 bases, the J end lost 6 bases, and 12 bases lay between the germline ends. Germline CDR1 and CDR2: MNHEY and SVGAGI. A word on this clone: Its antigen is currently unknown. Other DNA sequences in this sample translate to the same CDR3.

TCRdb keeps only in-frame clones here, not all; method: immunoSEQ multiplex PCR. The sample carries 150,000 to 200,000 clones, about 91% recorded once. The chain has TRBV6-5 and TRBJ2-7, with D possibly TRBD1 on 6 matching bases. This material consisted of peripheral blood, taken on day 0 of MenACWY control vaccination. The receptor comes from an adult in good health. This chain's CDR3 is CASSLQGGEQYF. The CDR3 DNA sequence: TGTGCCAGCAGCTTACAGGGTGGCGAGCAGTACTTC.